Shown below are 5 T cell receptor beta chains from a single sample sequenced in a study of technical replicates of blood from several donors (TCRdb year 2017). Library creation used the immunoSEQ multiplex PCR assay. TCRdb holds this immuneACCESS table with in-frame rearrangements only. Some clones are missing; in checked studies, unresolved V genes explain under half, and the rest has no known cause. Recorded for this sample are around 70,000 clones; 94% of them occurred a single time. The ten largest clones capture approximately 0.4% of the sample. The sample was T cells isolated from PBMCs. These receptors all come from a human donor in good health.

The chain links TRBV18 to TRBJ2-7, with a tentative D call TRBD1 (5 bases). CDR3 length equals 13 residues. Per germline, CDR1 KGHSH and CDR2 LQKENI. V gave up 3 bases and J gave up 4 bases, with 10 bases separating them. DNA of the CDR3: TGTGCCAGCTCACCGGGCAGGGATTACGAGCAGTACTTC. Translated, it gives CASSPGRDYEQYF.

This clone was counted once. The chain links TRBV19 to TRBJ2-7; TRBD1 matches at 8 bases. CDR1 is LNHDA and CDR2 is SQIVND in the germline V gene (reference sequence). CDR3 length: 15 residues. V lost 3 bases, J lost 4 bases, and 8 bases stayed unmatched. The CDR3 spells CASSIDGQGVYEQYF. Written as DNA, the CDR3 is TGTGCCAGTAGTATTGACGGACAGGGTGTTTACGAGCAGTACTTC.

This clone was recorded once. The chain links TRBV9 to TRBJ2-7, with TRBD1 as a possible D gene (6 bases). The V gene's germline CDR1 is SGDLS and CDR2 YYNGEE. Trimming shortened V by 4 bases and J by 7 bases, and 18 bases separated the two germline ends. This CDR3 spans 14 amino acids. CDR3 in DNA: TGTGCCAGCAGCTACAATACACAGGGCTGGGAGCAGTACTTC. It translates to CASSYNTQGWEQYF.

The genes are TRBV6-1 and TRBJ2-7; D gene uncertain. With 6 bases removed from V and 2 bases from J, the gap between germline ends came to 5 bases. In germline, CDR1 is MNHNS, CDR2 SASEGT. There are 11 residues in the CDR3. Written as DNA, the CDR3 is TGTGCCAGCAGGGTAGCCTACGAGCAGTACTTC. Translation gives CASRVAYEQYF.

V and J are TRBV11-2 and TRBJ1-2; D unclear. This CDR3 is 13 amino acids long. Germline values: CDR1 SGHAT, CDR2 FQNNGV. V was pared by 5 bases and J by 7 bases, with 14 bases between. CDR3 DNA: TGTGCCAGCAGCGAAGAGGGAGGGTTTGGCTACACCTTC. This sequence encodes CASSEEGGFGYTF.